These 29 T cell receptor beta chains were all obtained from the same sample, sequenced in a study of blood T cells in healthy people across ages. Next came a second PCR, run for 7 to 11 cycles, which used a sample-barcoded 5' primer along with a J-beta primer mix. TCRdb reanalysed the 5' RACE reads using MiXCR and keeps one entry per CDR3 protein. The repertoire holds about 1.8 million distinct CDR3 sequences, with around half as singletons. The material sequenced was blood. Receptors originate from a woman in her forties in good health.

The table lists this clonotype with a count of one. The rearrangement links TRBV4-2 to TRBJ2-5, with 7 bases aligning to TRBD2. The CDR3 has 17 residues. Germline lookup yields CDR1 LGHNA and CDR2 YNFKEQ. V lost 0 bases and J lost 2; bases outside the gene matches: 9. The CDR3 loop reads CASSQDLGGGKQETQYF. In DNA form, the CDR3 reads TGTGCCAGCAGCCAAGATCTGGGCGGGGGAAAACAAGAGACCCAGTACTTC.

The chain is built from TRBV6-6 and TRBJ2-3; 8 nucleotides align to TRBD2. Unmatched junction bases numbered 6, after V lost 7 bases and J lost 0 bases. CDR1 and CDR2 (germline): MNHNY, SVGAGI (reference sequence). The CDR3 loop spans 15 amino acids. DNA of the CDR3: TGTGCCAGCACGGCTAGCGGGCGGAGCACAGATACGCAGTATTTT. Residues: CASTASGRSTDTQYF.

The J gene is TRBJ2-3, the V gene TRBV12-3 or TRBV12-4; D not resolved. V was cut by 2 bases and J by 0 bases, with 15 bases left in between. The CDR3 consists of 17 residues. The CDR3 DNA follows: TGTGCCAGCAGTTTACTCAGCCCAGAAATAAGCACAGATACGCAGTATTTT. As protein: CASSLLSPEISTDTQYF.

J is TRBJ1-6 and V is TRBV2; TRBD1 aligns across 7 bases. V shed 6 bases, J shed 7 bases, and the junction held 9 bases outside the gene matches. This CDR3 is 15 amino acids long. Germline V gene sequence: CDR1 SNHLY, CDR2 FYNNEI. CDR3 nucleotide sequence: TGTGCCAGCAGCCCGACAGGGCGCGGGAATTCACCCCTCCACTTT. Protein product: CASSPTGRGNSPLHF.

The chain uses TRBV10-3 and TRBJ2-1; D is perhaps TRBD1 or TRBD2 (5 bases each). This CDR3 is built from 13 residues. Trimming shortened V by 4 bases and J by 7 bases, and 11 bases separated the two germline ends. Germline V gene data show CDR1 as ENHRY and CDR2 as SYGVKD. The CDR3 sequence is CAISVGTGNEQFF. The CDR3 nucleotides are TGTGCCATCAGTGTGGGGACCGGAAATGAGCAGTTCTTC.

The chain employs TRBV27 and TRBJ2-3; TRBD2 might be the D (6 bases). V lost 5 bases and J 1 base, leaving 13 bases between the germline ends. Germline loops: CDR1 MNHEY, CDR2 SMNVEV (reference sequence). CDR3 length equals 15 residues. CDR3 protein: CASSPEGLRTDTQYF. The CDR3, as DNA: TGTGCCAGCAGTCCAGAGGGACTCCGCACAGATACGCAGTATTTT.

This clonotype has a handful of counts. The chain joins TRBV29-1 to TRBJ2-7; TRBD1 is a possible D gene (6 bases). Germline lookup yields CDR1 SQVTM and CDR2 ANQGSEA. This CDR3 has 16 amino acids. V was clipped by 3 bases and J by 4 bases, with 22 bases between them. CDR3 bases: TGCAGCGTTGATAACCTCAGGGGTGGATCCTCTTACGAGCAGTACTTC. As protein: CSVDNLRGGSSYEQYF.

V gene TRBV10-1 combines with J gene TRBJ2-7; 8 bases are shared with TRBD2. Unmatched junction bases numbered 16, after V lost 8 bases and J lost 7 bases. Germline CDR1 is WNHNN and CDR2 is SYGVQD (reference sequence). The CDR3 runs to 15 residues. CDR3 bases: TGCGCCAGCTCCCTGTCCCCAGCGGGGGTAAATGAGCAGTACTTC. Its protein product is CASSLSPAGVNEQYF.

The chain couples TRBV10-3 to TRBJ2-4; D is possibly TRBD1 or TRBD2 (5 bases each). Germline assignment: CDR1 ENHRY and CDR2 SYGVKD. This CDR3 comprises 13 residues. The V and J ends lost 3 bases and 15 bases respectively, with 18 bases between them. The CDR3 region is CAISDNPGPIRYF. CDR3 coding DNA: TGTGCCATCAGTGATAACCCGGGACCTATCCGGTACTTC.

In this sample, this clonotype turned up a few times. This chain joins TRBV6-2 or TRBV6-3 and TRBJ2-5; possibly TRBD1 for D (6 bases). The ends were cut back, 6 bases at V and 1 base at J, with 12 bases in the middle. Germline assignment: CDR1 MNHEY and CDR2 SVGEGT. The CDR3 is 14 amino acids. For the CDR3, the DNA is TGTGCCAGCAGCCAGAACAGGGTCCAAGAGACCCAGTACTTC. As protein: CASSQNRVQETQYF.

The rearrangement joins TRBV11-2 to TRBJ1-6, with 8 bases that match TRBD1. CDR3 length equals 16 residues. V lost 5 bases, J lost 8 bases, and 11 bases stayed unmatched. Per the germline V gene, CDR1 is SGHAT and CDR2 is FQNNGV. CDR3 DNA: TGTGCCAGCAGCCAAGACAGGGGCTTGAGGTATTCACCCCTCCACTTT. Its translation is CASSQDRGLRYSPLHF.

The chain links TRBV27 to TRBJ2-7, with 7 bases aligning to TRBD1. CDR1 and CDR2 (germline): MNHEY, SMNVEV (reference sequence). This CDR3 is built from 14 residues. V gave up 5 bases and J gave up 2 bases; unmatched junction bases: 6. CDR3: CASSEGQATYEQYF. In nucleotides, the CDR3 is TGTGCCAGCAGTGAAGGACAGGCCACCTACGAGCAGTACTTC.

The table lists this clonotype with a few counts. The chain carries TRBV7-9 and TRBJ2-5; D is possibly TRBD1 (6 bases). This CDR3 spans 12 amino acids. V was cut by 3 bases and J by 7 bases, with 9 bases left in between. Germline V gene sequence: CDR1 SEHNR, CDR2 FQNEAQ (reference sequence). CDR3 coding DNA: TGTGCCAGCAGCTTGGACAGCGGGACCCAGTACTTC. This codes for CASSLDSGTQYF.

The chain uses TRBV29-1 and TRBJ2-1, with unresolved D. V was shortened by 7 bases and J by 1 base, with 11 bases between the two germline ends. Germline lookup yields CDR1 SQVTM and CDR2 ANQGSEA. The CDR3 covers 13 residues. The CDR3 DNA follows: TGCAGCGGGCAAAACTTTTCCTACAATGAGCAGTTCTTC. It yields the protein CSGQNFSYNEQFF.

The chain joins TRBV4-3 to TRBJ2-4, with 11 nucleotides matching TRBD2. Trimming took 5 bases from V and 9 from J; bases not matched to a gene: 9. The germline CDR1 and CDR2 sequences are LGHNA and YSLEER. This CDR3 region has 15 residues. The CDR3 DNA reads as TGCGCCAGCAGCGAAGTAGCGGGGGGGCGAAGCATTCAGTACTTC. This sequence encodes CASSEVAGGRSIQYF.

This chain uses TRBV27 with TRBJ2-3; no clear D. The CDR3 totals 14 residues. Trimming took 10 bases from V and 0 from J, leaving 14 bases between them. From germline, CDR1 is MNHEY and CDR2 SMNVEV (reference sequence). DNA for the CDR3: TGTGCCACCAGGCGGTTGAGTAGCACAGATACGCAGTATTTT. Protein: CATRRLSSTDTQYF.

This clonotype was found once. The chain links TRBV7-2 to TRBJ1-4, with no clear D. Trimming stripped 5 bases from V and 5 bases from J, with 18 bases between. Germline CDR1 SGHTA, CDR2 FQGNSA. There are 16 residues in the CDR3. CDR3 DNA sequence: TGTGCCAGCAGCCAGTTAGCGACTGGAACGAATGAAAAACTGTTTTTT. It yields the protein CASSQLATGTNEKLFF.

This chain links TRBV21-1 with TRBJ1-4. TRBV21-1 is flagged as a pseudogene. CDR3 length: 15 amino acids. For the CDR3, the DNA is TGTGCCAGCAGCAAACTAGCAGTCGCTAATGAAAAACTGTTTTTT. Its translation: CASSKLAVANEKLFF.

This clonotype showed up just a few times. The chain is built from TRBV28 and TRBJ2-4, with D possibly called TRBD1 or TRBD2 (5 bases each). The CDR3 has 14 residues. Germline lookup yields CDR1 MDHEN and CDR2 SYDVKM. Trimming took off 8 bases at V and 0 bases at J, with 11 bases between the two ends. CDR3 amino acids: CASRDDLAKNIQYF. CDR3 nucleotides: TGTGCCAGCCGGGACGACCTAGCCAAAAACATTCAGTACTTC.

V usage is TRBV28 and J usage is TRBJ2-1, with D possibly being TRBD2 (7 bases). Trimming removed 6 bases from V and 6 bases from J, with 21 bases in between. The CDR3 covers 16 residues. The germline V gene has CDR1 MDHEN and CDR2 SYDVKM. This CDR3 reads CASSYPGGIVTNEQFF. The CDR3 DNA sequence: TGTGCCAGCAGCTACCCGGGGGGCATCGTCACCAATGAGCAGTTCTTC.

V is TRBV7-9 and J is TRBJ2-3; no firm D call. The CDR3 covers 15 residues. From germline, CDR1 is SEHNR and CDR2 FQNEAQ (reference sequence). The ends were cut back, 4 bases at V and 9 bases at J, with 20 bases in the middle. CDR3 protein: CASSSDWRSTDTQYF. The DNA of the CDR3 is TGTGCCAGCAGCTCCGACTGGAGATCAACTGACACGCAGTATTTT.

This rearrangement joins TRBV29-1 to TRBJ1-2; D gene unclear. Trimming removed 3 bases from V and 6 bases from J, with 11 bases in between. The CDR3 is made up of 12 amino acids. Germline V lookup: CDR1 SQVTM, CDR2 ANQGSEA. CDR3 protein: CSVENRKDGYTF. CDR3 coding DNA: TGCAGCGTTGAGAACCGCAAGGATGGCTACACCTTC. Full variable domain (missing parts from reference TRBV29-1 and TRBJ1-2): SAVISQKPSRDICQRGTSLTIQCQVDSQVTMMFWYRQQPGQSLTLIATANQGSEATYESGFVIDKFPISRPNLTFSTLTVSNMSPEDSSIYLCSVENRKDGYTFGSGTRLTVV.

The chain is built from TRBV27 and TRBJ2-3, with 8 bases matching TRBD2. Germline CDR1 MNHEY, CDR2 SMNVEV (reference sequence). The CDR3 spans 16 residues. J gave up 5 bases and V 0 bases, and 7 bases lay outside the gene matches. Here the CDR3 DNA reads TGTGCCAGCAGTTTATCGGGCGGGGGGCGGGGAGATACGCAGTATTTT. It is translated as CASSLSGGGRGDTQYF.

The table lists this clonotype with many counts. CDR3 amino acids: CASSPRTSGGDTQYF. CDR3 DNA sequence: TGTGCCAGCAGTCCCAGGACTAGCGGGGGGGATACGCAGTATTTT. This chain links TRBV12-3 or TRBV12-4 with TRBJ2-3; TRBD2 agrees at 14 bases. Losses at the gene ends were 5 bases for V and 6 bases for J; bases not matched to a gene: 4. The CDR3 consists of 15 residues.

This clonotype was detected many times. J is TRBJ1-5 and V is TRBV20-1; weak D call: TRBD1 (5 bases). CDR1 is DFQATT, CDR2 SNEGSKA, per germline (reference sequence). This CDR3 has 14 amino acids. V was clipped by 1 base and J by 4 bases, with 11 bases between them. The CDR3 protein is CSARASQGNQPQHF. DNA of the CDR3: TGCAGTGCTAGAGCTTCTCAGGGAAATCAGCCCCAGCATTTT.

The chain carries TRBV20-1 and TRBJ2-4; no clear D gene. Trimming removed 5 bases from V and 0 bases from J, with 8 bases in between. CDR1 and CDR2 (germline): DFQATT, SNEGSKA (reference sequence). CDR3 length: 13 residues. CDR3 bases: TGCAGTGCTGGTCCGCTAGCCAAAAACATTCAGTACTTC. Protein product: CSAGPLAKNIQYF.

CDR3 coding DNA: TGTGCCAGCAGTTCCCGACTAGCGGGGAGAGATACGCAGTATTTT. This codes for CASSSRLAGRDTQYF. The chain couples TRBV28 to TRBJ2-3; 11 bases fit TRBD2. V lost 4 bases, J lost 5 bases, and 5 bases stayed unmatched. Germline values: CDR1 MDHEN, CDR2 SYDVKM. The CDR3 spans 15 residues.

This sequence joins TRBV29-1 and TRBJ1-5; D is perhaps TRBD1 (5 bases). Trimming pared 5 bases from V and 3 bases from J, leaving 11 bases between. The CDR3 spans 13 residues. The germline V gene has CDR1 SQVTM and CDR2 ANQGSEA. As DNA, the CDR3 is TGCAGCGTTCTAGACAGAAACAATCAGCCCCAGCATTTT. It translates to CSVLDRNNQPQHF.

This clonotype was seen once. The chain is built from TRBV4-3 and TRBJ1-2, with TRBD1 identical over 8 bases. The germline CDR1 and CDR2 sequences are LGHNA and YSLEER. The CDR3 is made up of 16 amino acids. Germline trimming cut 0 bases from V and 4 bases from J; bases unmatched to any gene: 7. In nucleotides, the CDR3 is TGCGCCAGCAGCCAAGATGACAGGGGACTCCGCTATGGCTACACCTTC. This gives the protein CASSQDDRGLRYGYTF.